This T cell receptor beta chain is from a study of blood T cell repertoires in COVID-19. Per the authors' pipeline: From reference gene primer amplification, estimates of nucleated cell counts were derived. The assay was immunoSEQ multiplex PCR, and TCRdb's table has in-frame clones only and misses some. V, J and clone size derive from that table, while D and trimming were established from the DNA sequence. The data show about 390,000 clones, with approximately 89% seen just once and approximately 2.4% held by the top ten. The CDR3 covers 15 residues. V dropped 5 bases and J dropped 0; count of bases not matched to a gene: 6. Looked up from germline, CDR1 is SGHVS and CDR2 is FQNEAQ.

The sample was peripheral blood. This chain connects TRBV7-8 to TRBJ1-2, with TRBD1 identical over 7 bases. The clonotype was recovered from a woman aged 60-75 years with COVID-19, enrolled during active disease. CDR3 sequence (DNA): TGTGCCAGCAGCCCCAGGGACAGCTCTAACTATGGCTACACCTTC. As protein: CASSPRDSSNYGYTF.